This T cell receptor (beta chain) stems from a study of cytotoxic CD8 clonotypes in ibrutinib-treated CLL (dated by TCRdb to the early 2020s). As for the study more broadly: The cohort included about 15 treatment-naive and around 10 relapsed/refractory patients; some 18 were IGHV unmutated. Cryopreserved peripheral blood mononuclear cells were collected before treatment, at response, and at either disease progression or sustained remission. Of the approximately 87 participants in the trial, 26 had longitudinal samples available. Responses were partial in around 25 patients and complete in 2; after median approximately 69 months follow-up, some 14 stayed in remission and some twelve progressed. All remission and progressive disease samples were collected while patients were still receiving ibrutinib. On average, each sample yielded approximately 250,000 productive templates and around 98,000 productive rearrangements. Samples at response were collected after a median of about twelve months of treatment, with a range of about 6 to 40 months.

The time point label, as the study defines it: progressive disease on ibrutinib. For TCR beta library preparation, 1.5 to 2 micrograms of genomic DNA were extracted from the cryopreserved PBMCs. Longitudinal blood samples from CLL patients on ibrutinib monotherapy underwent high-throughput TCR beta sequencing. The patients took part in an open-label, single-center phase 2 trial of ibrutinib monotherapy. The full study reports these points: Public clonotypes were found to be uncommon and were observed to contract or remain stable during treatment; the increase in clonality was shown to reflect expansion of private clonotypes at ibrutinib response. At baseline, clonality was higher than in age-matched healthy donors and showed a strong correlation with circulating CD8+ T-cell counts. At ibrutinib response clonality went up, during sustained remission it held steady, and at progression it dropped back toward baseline. Sampling times were not matched between sustained-remission and progressing patients, and lymph node repertoires were not studied.

The V and J ends are trimmed by 9 bases and 1 base, leaving 10 bases between them. CDR1 and CDR2 (LNHNV, YYDKDF) derive from the germline V gene (reference sequence). The CDR3 starts with the cysteine, ends with the phenylalanine, and has 13 residues. Only the CDR3 portion is preserved as DNA: 39 bases, with reading frame beginning at the first base. On this clone itself: Its specific antigen is unknown. No clone much larger than this one lies a single base away; base qualities are absent.

A MiSeq instrument was used for deep resolution sequencing, which targeted depths ranging from 1 in 1 million up to 1 in 200,000 T cells, with coverage averaging 10x for each clonotype. TCR beta libraries were generated with the immunoSEQ hsTCRB Kit. The published analysis was carried out like this. ImmunoSEQ Data Assistant and ImmunoSEQ Analyzer were used for data analysis, and V, D and J genes were assigned according to IMGT definitions. Clonality, with values ranging from 0 to 1, was calculated as one minus the normalized Shannon entropy of productive rearrangement frequencies. Public clonotype analysis was restricted to overrepresented clonotypes comprising at least 0.05% of each patient's repertoire. Approximately 12 age-matched healthy donor repertoires from immuneACCESS were used as controls for clonality. TCRdb took this table from immuneACCESS and kept in-frame rearrangements with V and J called. Such tables lack part of the clones; where checked against another copy, unresolved V genes explain under half of the gap, and the rest is unexplained. From that table come the V and J calls and clone size; the DNA was used to work out D and trimming. The sample table shows about 270,000 clones, and about 72% are seen once. The ten most abundant clones make up about 5.8% of the sample.

Here the sequenced sample was PBMCs, taken at disease progression, from a patient treated with ibrutinib. This sequence was found in a human donor with chronic lymphocytic leukemia. The chain uses TRBV15 and TRBJ2-1, and perhaps TRBD2 as D gene, on 6 matching bases. The CDR3 protein is CATRRESYNEQFF. The bases read TGTGCCACGAGGCGGGAATCCTACAATGAGCAGTTCTTC.